A selection of T cell receptor beta chains follows, all from one sample in a study of blood T cells in healthy people across ages. TCRdb processed the 5' RACE reads anew with MiXCR; each CDR3 protein has one entry. Of 1.4 million to 1.5 million distinct CDR3 sequences listed, approximately 40% are singletons. Material: blood. The receptors were sampled from a woman between 18 and 29 years old in good health. The CDR3 runs from the conserved cysteine through the conserved F or W. A D gene is named only where the DNA matches it firmly. Clone size is not always given. Where it is, it says once, few, many or a class for expanded clones.

CDR3 length: 17; V gene: TRBV11-2; J gene: TRBJ2-3; D gene: TRBD2; clone size: NA; CDR3 DNA: TGTGCCAGCAGCTTAGAGTCCGGACTAGCTATCTCAGATACGCAGTATTTT; CDR3 protein: CASSLESGLAISDTQYF
CDR3 length: 14; V gene: TRBV29-1; J gene: TRBJ2-1; D gene: TRBD2; clone size: many; CDR3 DNA: TGCAGCTCTCACGCGGGACTAATTTTCAATGAGCAGTTCTTC; CDR3 protein: CSSHAGLIFNEQFF
CDR3 length: 11; V gene: TRBV10-3; J gene: TRBJ2-7; D gene: NA; clone size: few; CDR3 DNA: TGTGCCATCAGTGTTAACTACGAGCAGTACTTC; CDR3 protein: CAISVNYEQYF
CDR3 length: 15; V gene: TRBV13; J gene: TRBJ2-3; D gene: NA; clone size: many; CDR3 DNA: TGTGCCAGCAGCTTGGGACGGGCTAGCACAGATACGCAGTATTTT; CDR3 protein: CASSLGRASTDTQYF
CDR3 length: 12; V gene: TRBV29-1; J gene: TRBJ2-7; D gene: TRBD1; clone size: many; CDR3 DNA: TGCAGCGTCGGGGCAGGGGGCTACGAGCAGTACTTC; CDR3 protein: CSVGAGGYEQYF
CDR3 length: 17; V gene: TRBV6-1; J gene: TRBJ2-2; D gene: NA; clone size: NA; CDR3 DNA: TGTGCCAGCAGTGAAAGGGTAGCCCTCACGGACACCGGGGAGCTGTTTTTT; CDR3 protein: CASSERVALTDTGELFF
CDR3 length: 16; V gene: TRBV2; J gene: TRBJ2-2; D gene: NA; clone size: NA; CDR3 DNA: TGTGCCAGCAAGGGGCTGGTAGCGTCGAACACCGGGGAGCTGTTTTTT; CDR3 protein: CASKGLVASNTGELFF
CDR3 length: 13; V gene: TRBV3-1; J gene: TRBJ2-1; D gene: NA; clone size: NA; CDR3 DNA: TGTGCCAGCAGCCATGGGGCAGGCCATGAGCAGTTCTTC; CDR3 protein: CASSHGAGHEQFF
CDR3 length: 15; V gene: TRBV20-1; J gene: TRBJ1-4; D gene: TRBD1; clone size: few; CDR3 DNA: TGCAGTCTCGGGAAAGTACAGGGGCTCAATGAAAAACTGTTTTTT; CDR3 protein: CSLGKVQGLNEKLFF
CDR3 length: 16; V gene: TRBV7-2; J gene: TRBJ2-5; D gene: TRBD2; clone size: few; CDR3 DNA: TGTGCCAGCAGCTTAGTGGCTAGCGGGAGATGGGAGACCCAGTACTTC; CDR3 protein: CASSLVASGRWETQYF
CDR3 length: 15; V gene: TRBV10-1; J gene: TRBJ2-5; D gene: NA; clone size: NA; CDR3 DNA: TGCGCCAGCAGTGAGATCGCCGGGCCCGGAGAGACCCAGTACTTC; CDR3 protein: CASSEIAGPGETQYF
CDR3 length: 13; V gene: TRBV20-1; J gene: TRBJ2-1; D gene: NA; clone size: NA; CDR3 DNA: TGCAGTGCCTCGAGCGGGACAGGATCGCAGCAGTTCTTC; CDR3 protein: CSASSGTGSQQFF
CDR3 length: 13; V gene: TRBV25-1; J gene: TRBJ1-1; D gene: NA; clone size: NA; CDR3 DNA: TGTGCCCCTAGGACAAGCATGAACACTGAAGCTTTCTTT; CDR3 protein: CAPRTSMNTEAFF
CDR3 length: 19; V gene: TRBV5-1; J gene: TRBJ2-2; D gene: TRBD1; clone size: few; CDR3 DNA: TGCGCCAGCAGCTTGGATACAGGGGTTACGTTCTTGGACACCGGGGAGCTGTTTTTT; CDR3 protein: CASSLDTGVTFLDTGELFF
CDR3 length: 12; V gene: TRBV29-1; J gene: TRBJ1-4; D gene: NA; clone size: few; CDR3 DNA: TGCAGCGTCTGGGAGACTAATGAAAAACTGTTTTTT; CDR3 protein: CSVWETNEKLFF
CDR3 length: 22; V gene: TRBV5-1; J gene: TRBJ2-1; D gene: TRBD2; clone size: NA; CDR3 DNA: TGCGCCAGCAGCCCGCTACCGCAAAGACTAGCGGGGGGCCTACTTTCCTACAATGAGCAGTTCTTC; CDR3 protein: CASSPLPQRLAGGLLSYNEQFF
CDR3 length: 16; V gene: TRBV6-1; J gene: TRBJ2-7; D gene: TRBD2; clone size: NA; CDR3 DNA: TGTGCCAGCACAATTACGCTAGCGGGAGAGTTCTACGAGCAGTACTTC; CDR3 protein: CASTITLAGEFYEQYF
CDR3 length: 17; V gene: TRBV7-8; J gene: TRBJ2-2; D gene: NA; clone size: few; CDR3 DNA: TGTGCCAGCAGCTTATGGGGCCCAACGACGAACACCGGGGAGCTGTTTTTT; CDR3 protein: CASSLWGPTTNTGELFF
CDR3 length: 14; V gene: TRBV9; J gene: TRBJ1-1; D gene: NA; clone size: NA; CDR3 DNA: TGTGCCAGCATGTCGGGGGGAGGAGGTACTGAAGCTTTCTTT; CDR3 protein: CASMSGGGGTEAFF
CDR3 length: 14; V gene: TRBV4-2; J gene: TRBJ2-1; D gene: TRBD2; clone size: few; CDR3 DNA: TGTGCCAGCAGCCAAGGGGGGGGGTCGAGTGAGCAGTTCTTC; CDR3 protein: CASSQGGGSSEQFF
CDR3 length: 15; V gene: TRBV3-1; J gene: TRBJ2-7; D gene: TRBD1; clone size: NA; CDR3 DNA: TGTGCCAGCAGCCAACCGGGACAGGGTAACGATGAGCAGTACTTC; CDR3 protein: CASSQPGQGNDEQYF
CDR3 length: 15; V gene: TRBV14; J gene: TRBJ2-3; D gene: NA; clone size: few; CDR3 DNA: TGTGCCAGCAGCCAAGATGTGGGGAGCACAGATACGCAGTATTTT; CDR3 protein: CASSQDVGSTDTQYF
CDR3 length: 14; V gene: TRBV28; J gene: TRBJ2-7; D gene: NA; clone size: few; CDR3 DNA: TGTGCCAGCAGTTTGCTGGATCAGACCTACGAGCAGTACTTC; CDR3 protein: CASSLLDQTYEQYF
CDR3 length: 17; V gene: TRBV6-5; J gene: TRBJ2-4; D gene: NA; clone size: few; CDR3 DNA: TGTGCCAGCAGTTACCGGTTAGGGGTTGGAGGCAAAAACATTCAGTACTTC; CDR3 protein: CASSYRLGVGGKNIQYF
CDR3 length: 12; V gene: TRBV7-2; J gene: TRBJ2-7; D gene: NA; clone size: many; CDR3 DNA: TGTGCCAGCAGCCCCTATCCTAACGAGCAGTACTTC; CDR3 protein: CASSPYPNEQYF
CDR3 length: 15; V gene: TRBV6-4; J gene: TRBJ2-1; D gene: TRBD2; clone size: NA; CDR3 DNA: TGTGCCAGCAGTCCGACTAGCGGGGCCTACAAGGGGCAGTTCTTC; CDR3 protein: CASSPTSGAYKGQFF
CDR3 length: 16; V gene: TRBV20-1; J gene: TRBJ2-3; D gene: NA; clone size: NA; CDR3 DNA: TGCAGTGCTAGAGGAGGTGGGGAGGGGGCCACAGATACGCAGTATTTT; CDR3 protein: CSARGGGEGATDTQYF
CDR3 length: 15; V gene: TRBV25-1; J gene: TRBJ1-2; D gene: NA; clone size: NA; CDR3 DNA: TGTGCCAGCAGTGGTGTTAGCGGCGATATAGGTGGCTACACCTTC; CDR3 protein: CASSGVSGDIGGYTF
CDR3 length: 13; V gene: TRBV20-1; J gene: TRBJ2-5; D gene: NA; clone size: NA; CDR3 DNA: TGCAGTGCTATTCTCGGCAAGGGGGAGACCCAGTACTTC; CDR3 protein: CSAILGKGETQYF
CDR3 length: 15; V gene: TRBV5-1; J gene: TRBJ2-7; D gene: NA; clone size: NA; CDR3 DNA: TGCGCCAGCAGCGGGGGACTTGCGGGTGCCTGCGAGCAGTACTTC; CDR3 protein: CASSGGLAGACEQYF
CDR3 length: 15; V gene: TRBV12-3/TRBV12-4; J gene: TRBJ2-7; D gene: NA; clone size: NA; CDR3 DNA: TGTGCCAGCAGCCCGGGACCGGGCGTCACCTACGAGCAGTACTTC; CDR3 protein: CASSPGPGVTYEQYF
CDR3 length: 13; V gene: TRBV10-2; J gene: TRBJ1-3; D gene: NA; clone size: NA; CDR3 DNA: TGCGCCAGCAGTGACTCTCGTGGAAACACCATATATTTT; CDR3 protein: CASSDSRGNTIYF